The 14 T cell receptor beta chains given below trace back to one sample, sequenced in a study of beta chain features in type 1 diabetes. Whole-study findings and limits: Significant though moderate, a shortening of TCRB CDR3s appeared in all four CD4+ subsets of Type 1 diabetes patients.

These receptors are not linked to any known antigen. Expressed TCRB transcripts were sequenced, since all the RNA that had been isolated was reverse transcribed. Method: immunoSEQ multiplex PCR; TCRdb's copy keeps in-frame clones and lacks some. The data hold some 350,000 clones, with roughly 13% observed a single time. The sample taken for sequencing was naive CD4+ T cells from blood. These TCRs come from a woman aged 18-29 years with type 1 diabetes.

This clone was recorded a few times. The V gene is TRBV7-9, the J gene TRBJ1-1; 9 nucleotides align to TRBD1. Germline V gene sequence: CDR1 SEHNR, CDR2 FQNEAQ (reference sequence). CDR3 length equals 18 residues. Trimming at V came to 2 bases and at J to 0 bases, leaving 10 bases not matched to a gene. CDR3: CASSLRGGTGNLNTEAFF. The CDR3 DNA follows: TGTGCCAGCAGCTTACGAGGAGGGACAGGGAATCTGAACACTGAAGCTTTCTTT.

V usage is TRBV2 and J usage is TRBJ2-1; a possible D gene is TRBD2 (5 bases). CDR1 and CDR2 from the germline V gene are SNHLY and FYNNEI. The V gene lost 7 bases and the J gene lost 2 bases, with 12 bases spanning the gap. The CDR3 totals 14 residues. The CDR3 region has the DNA TGTGCCAGCATCACCACTAGGACCTACAATGAGCAGTTCTTC. It translates to CASITTRTYNEQFF.

In this sample, this clone turned up once. This chain connects TRBV6-5 to TRBJ1-2; D uncertain. Trimming left V 0 bases short and J 5 bases short, with 7 bases between. CDR1 MNHEY and CDR2 SVGAGI come from the germline V gene. There are 13 residues in the CDR3. The CDR3 spells CASSYSVLYGYTF. The CDR3 nucleotides read TGTGCCAGCAGTTACTCGGTCCTATATGGCTACACCTTC.

The chain combines TRBV9 with TRBJ2-1; TRBD2 agrees at 12 bases. Trimming took 1 base from V and 6 from J; bases not matched to a gene: 17. The CDR3 has 20 amino acids. The V gene's germline CDR1 is SGDLS and CDR2 YYNGEE. This chain's CDR3 is CASSVNPLAGGLGVGNEQFF. CDR3 DNA sequence: TGTGCCAGCAGCGTAAATCCCCTAGCGGGAGGGCTGGGGGTCGGCAATGAGCAGTTCTTC.

This clone appeared a few times. This sample also contains other DNA sequences that code for the same CDR3. The genes are TRBV18 and TRBJ2-3, with D possibly being TRBD1 (6 bases). CDR3 length: 15 residues. CDR1 is KGHSH and CDR2 is LQKENI in the germline V gene. Trimming took off 3 bases at V and 2 bases at J, with 12 bases between the two ends. CDR3: CASSPLQGSTDTQYF. The CDR3 DNA follows: TGTGCCAGCTCACCGCTACAGGGATCCACAGATACGCAGTATTTT. Filled out from reference TRBV18 and TRBJ2-3, the complete variable domain reads NAGVMQNPRHLVRRRGQEARLRCSPMKGHSHVYWYRQLPEEGLKFMVYLQKENIIDESGMPKERFSAEFPKEGPSILRIQQVVRGDSAAYFCASSPLQGSTDTQYFGPGTRLTVL.

This clone showed up just a few times. At one boundary the junction diverges from the germline segment, which might be a read error. J is TRBJ2-5 and V is TRBV30; D not certain. Per germline, CDR1 GTSNPN and CDR2 SVGIG (reference sequence). The CDR3 loop spans 13 amino acids. The CDR3 DNA reads as TGTGCCTGGAATGGAGCTAAACAAGAGATCCAGTACTTC. Protein product: CAWNGAKQEIQYF.

J is TRBJ2-7 and V is TRBV11-2; 8 positions agree with TRBD1. The CDR3 loop spans 14 amino acids. V was pared by 5 bases and J by 7 bases, with 10 bases of the junction left unmatched. CDR1 and CDR2 from the germline V gene are SGHAT and FQNNGV. The CDR3 DNA reads TGTGCCAGCAGCCGGCGAGACAGGGGAAGGGAGCAGTACGTC. Translated: CASSRRDRGREQYV.

This clone was seen more than once but under ten times. The chain carries TRBV30 and TRBJ2-3; 8 bases are shared with TRBD1. CDR1 and CDR2 from the germline V gene are GTSNPN and SVGIG (reference sequence). CDR3 length: 16 amino acids. The V and J ends lost 5 bases and 4 bases, in that order; junction bases with no gene match: 14. The chain's CDR3 is CAWGQGAPRRSDTQYF. The DNA for the CDR3 is TGTGCCTGGGGACAGGGCGCCCCTCGGAGGTCAGATACGCAGTATTTT.

The chain carries TRBV21-1 and TRBJ2-7; the table's D call, TRBD2, has no DNA check behind it. TRBV21-1 is noted as a pseudogene. CDR3 length equals 12 residues. CDR3 bases: TGTGCCAGCACGACGGGAGTCGGGGAGCAGTACTTC. The encoded protein is CASTTGVGEQYF.

The chain combines TRBV5-1 with TRBJ2-5; no reliable D call. The V end lost 0 bases, the J end lost 4 bases, and 7 bases lay between the germline ends. The CDR3 consists of 13 residues. Germline V lookup: CDR1 SGHRS, CDR2 YFSETQ. This CDR3 reads CASSLVSRETQYF. The CDR3 region has the DNA TGCGCCAGCAGCTTGGTTTCCCGAGAGACCCAGTACTTC.

CDR3 amino acids: CSVITADSLDTQYF. Written as DNA, the CDR3 is TGCAGCGTTATCACCGCAGATTCTTTAGATACGCAGTATTTT. The chain joins TRBV29-1 to TRBJ2-3; D remains ambiguous. V lost 5 bases and J 5 bases, leaving 17 bases between the germline ends. In germline, CDR1 is SQVTM, CDR2 ANQGSEA. The CDR3 length is 14 residues.

This clone was counted between two and nine times. This rearrangement joins TRBV6-5 to TRBJ2-4; TRBD2 aligns across 7 bases. Germline lookup yields CDR1 MNHEY and CDR2 SVGAGI. This CDR3 is 14 amino acids long. With 4 bases clipped from V and 10 bases from J, the junction kept 10 bases outside the gene matches. DNA of the CDR3: TGTGCCAGCAGTTCGGGACTACCCCTTACGATTCAGTACTTC. Its translation: CASSSGLPLTIQYF.

The V gene is TRBV10-3, the J gene TRBJ1-4; 7 bases fit TRBD1. Unmatched junction bases numbered 2, after V lost 2 bases and J lost 5 bases. The CDR3 has 14 residues. Germline V CDR1 and CDR2: ENHRY, SYGVKD. CDR3 sequence (DNA): TGTGCCATCAGTGAGGGGACAGCGAATGAAAAACTGTTTTTT. Translation: CAISEGTANEKLFF.

This clone was recorded many times. As DNA, the CDR3 is TGCGCCAGCAACCCGGCCCTCGAGGGCGATGAGCAGTTCTTC. It yields the protein CASNPALEGDEQFF. The genes are TRBV23-1 and TRBJ2-1; TRBD2 is a possible D gene (5 bases). TRBV23-1 is assigned to the ORF class and has an uncertain function. V lost 7 bases to trimming and J lost 8 bases, with 18 bases between them. The CDR3 spans 14 residues.